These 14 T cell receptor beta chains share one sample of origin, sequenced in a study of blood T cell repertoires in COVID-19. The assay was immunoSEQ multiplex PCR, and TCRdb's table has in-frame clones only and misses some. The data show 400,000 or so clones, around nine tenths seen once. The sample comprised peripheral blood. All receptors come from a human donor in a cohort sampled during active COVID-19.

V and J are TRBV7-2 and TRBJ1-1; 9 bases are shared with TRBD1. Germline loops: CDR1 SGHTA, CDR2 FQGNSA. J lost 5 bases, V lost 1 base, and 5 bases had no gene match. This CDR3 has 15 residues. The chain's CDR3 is CASSLEGTGRTEAFF. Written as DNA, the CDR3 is TGTGCCAGCAGCTTAGAGGGGACAGGGAGAACTGAAGCTTTCTTT.

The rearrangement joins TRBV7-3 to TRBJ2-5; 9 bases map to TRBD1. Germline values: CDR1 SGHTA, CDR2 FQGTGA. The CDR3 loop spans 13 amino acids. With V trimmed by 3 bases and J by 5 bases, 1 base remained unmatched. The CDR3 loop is CASSLTGGETQYF. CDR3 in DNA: TGTGCCAGCAGCTTGACAGGGGGGGAGACCCAGTACTTC. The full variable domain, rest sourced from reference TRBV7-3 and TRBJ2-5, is GAGVSQTPSNKVTEKGKYVELRCDPISGHTALYWYRQSLGQGPEFLIYFQGTGAADDSGLPNDRFFAVRPEGSVSTLKIQRTERGDSAVYLCASSLTGGETQYFGPGTRLLVL.

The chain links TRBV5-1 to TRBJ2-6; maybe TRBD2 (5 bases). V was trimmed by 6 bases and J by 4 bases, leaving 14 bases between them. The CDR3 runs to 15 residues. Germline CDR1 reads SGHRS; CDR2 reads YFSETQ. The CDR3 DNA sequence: TGCGCCAGCAAGCTCGGGGTATCCGGGGCCAACGTCCTGACTTTC. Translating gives CASKLGVSGANVLTF.

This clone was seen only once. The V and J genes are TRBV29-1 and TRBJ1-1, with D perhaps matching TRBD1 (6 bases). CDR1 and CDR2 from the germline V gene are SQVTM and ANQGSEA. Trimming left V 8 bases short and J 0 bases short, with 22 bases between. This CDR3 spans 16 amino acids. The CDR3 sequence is CSTQEGGGSMNTEAFF. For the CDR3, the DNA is TGCAGCACCCAAGAAGGGGGGGGTTCCATGAACACTGAAGCTTTCTTT.

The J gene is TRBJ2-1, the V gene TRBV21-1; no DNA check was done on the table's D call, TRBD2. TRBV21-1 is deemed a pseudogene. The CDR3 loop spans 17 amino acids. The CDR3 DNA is TGTGCCAGCAGCGCCCTGATAGGACTAGCGGACTACAATGAGCAGTTCTTC. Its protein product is CASSALIGLADYNEQFF.

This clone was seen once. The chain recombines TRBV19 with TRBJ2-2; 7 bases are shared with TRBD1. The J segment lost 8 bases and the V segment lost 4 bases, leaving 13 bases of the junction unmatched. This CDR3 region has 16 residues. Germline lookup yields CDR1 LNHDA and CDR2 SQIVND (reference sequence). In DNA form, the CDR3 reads TGTGCCAGTAGTACCAAGGGGGCGACGGGTCCAGGGGAGCTGTTTTTT. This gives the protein CASSTKGATGPGELFF.

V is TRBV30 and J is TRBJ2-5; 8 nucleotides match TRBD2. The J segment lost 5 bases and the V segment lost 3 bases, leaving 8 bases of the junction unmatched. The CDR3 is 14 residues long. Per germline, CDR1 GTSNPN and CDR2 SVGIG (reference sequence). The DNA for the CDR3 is TGTGCCTGGAGGGTCGGGGGGGCGTTGGAGACCCAGTACTTC. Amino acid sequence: CAWRVGGALETQYF.

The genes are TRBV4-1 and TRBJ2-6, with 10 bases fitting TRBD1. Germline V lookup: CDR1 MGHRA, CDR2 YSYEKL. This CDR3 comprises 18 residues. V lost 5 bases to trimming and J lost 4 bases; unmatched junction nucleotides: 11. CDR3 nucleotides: TGCGCCAGCAGCGTCCGGGACAGGGGCAGGGGAGGGGCCAACGTCCTGACTTTC. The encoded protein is CASSVRDRGRGGANVLTF.

This CDR3 reads CASSQDRYPREAFF. CDR3 bases: TGTGCCAGCAGCCAAGACCGCTACCCCCGTGAAGCTTTCTTT. The rearrangement joins TRBV3-1 (or the pseudogene TRBV3-2) to TRBJ1-1, with no clear D. The V end lost 0 bases, the J end lost 7 bases, and 12 bases lay between the germline ends. Germline values: CDR1 LGHDT, CDR2 YNNKEL (reference sequence). The CDR3 length is 14 residues.

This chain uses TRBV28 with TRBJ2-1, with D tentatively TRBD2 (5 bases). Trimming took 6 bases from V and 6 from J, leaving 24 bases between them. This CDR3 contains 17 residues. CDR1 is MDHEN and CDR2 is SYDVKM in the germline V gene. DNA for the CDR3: TGTGCCAGCAGGAGAAAGCGGAAACTGGACCTAACCAATGAGCAGTTCTTC. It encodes CASRRKRKLDLTNEQFF.

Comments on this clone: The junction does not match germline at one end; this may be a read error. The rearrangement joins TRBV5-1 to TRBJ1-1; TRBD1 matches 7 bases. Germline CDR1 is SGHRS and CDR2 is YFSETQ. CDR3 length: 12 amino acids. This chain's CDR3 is CASSEGQGVVSF. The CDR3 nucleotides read TGCGCCAGCAGCGAAGGCCAGGGGGTCGTTAGCTTC.

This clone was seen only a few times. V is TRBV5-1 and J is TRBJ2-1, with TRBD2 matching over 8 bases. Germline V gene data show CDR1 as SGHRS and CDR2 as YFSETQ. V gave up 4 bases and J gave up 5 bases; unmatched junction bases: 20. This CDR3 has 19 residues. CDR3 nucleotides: TGCGCCAGCAGCGATCGGTCTCGCCGGCTAGCGGGCTCTAACAATGAGCAGTTCTTC. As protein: CASSDRSRRLAGSNNEQFF.

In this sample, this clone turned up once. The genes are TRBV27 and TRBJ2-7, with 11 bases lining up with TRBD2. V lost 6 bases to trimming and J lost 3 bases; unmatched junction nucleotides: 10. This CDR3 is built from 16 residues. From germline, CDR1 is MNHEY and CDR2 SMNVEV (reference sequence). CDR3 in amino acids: CASSRQGTSGYYEQYF. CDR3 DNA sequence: TGTGCCAGCAGCCGGCAAGGGACTAGCGGATACTACGAGCAGTACTTC.

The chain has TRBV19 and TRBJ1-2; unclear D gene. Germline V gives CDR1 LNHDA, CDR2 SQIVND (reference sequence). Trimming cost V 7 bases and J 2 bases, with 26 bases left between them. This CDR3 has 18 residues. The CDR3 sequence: CASKIGVSELLGNYGYTF. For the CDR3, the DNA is TGTGCCAGTAAAATCGGGGTGTCGGAACTCCTCGGGAACTATGGCTACACCTTC.